This T cell receptor (beta chain) was identified in a study of identical twins. Findings of the study overall: Out-of-frame alpha sequences common to twins exhibited an excess of low generation probability.

The CDR3 has 15 amino acids. Germline V gene lookup returns CDR1 SQVTM and CDR2 ANQGSEA. V was shortened by 6 bases and J by 3 bases, with 20 bases between the two germline ends. Carrying unique molecular identifiers, the cDNA also gained a universal primer site through template switching. A single record per CDR3 protein comes from TCRdb applying MiXCR to the 5' RACE reads. Among approximately 630,000 distinct CDR3 sequences listed, roughly 7.2% were seen once. This clonotype was seen more than once but under ten times. As yet, its antigen is unknown. This same sample was also taken into another study, of yellow fever vaccine responses in identical twins.

The sequenced sample consisted of PBMCs. The receptor comes from a young woman in good health. The genes are TRBV29-1 and TRBJ2-5, with D tentatively TRBD2 (7 bases). The CDR3 coding sequence is TGCAGCGTCCCCAGGGGAGGGGGTATGGAAGAGACCCAGTACTTC. Encoded protein: CSVPRGGGMEETQYF.